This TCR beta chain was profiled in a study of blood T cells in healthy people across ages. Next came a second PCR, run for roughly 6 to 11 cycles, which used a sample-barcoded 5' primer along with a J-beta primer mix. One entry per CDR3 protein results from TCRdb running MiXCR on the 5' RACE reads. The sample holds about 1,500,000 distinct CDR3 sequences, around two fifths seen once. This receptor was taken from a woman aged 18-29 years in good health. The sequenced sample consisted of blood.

The CDR3 DNA follows: TGTGCCAGCAGTGATCCGGGAGTTGAGACCCAGTACTTC. Translating gives CASSDPGVETQYF. The chain links TRBV25-1 to TRBJ2-5, with a weak D call TRBD2 (6 bases). The V and J ends lost 3 bases and 5 bases respectively, with 10 bases between them. This CDR3 region has 13 residues. Germline V lookup: CDR1 MGHDK, CDR2 SYGVNS. The full variable domain, rest sourced from reference TRBV25-1 and TRBJ2-5, is EADIYQTPRYLVIGTGKKITLECSQTMGHDKMYWYQQDPGMELHLIHYSYGVNSTEKGDLSSESTVSRIRTEHFPLTLESARPSHTSQYLCASSDPGVETQYFGPGTRLLVL.